This section outlines one T cell receptor (beta chain) sequence together with its context. In germline, CDR1 is LGHNA, CDR2 YSLEER. The CDR3 is 14 amino acids. V lost 5 bases and J lost 4; bases outside the gene matches: 5. As processed by the authors: For nucleated cells, counts were estimated from reference gene primer amplification. The table came from immunoSEQ multiplex PCR; TCRdb's copy has only in-frame clones and leaves some out. Clone size and the V and J calls come from that table; the DNA yielded D and trimming. Counted here are approximately 170,000 clones, almost 85% occurring once; the ten biggest clones make up less than 3.5%. Seattle's cohort entered during active infection and was followed longitudinally. These data are taken from a study of blood T cell repertoires in COVID-19. Across the whole study: COVID-19 samples, acute and convalescent, were from the United States, Italy and Spain. From T cells, B-cell-depleted T cells, or PBMCs came the material, which was cDNA or gDNA.

Sequenced input: peripheral blood. The sequence was collected from a woman of 80 years or more with COVID-19, enrolled during active disease. The chain recombines TRBV4-3 with TRBJ2-5; 9 bases match TRBD1. The CDR3 spells CASSSWTGAETQYF. CDR3 sequence (DNA): TGCGCCAGCAGCTCCTGGACAGGGGCAGAGACCCAGTACTTC.